A selection of T cell receptor beta chains follows, all from one sample in a study of blood T cell repertoires in COVID-19. Libraries were prepared by immunoSEQ multiplex PCR; TCRdb keeps only in-frame clonotypes and omits some of them. Found here are 85,000 to 100,000 clones, approximately 84% of them singletons; the top ten hold around 15%. Input material: peripheral blood. Receptor source: a woman between 55 and 75 years old with acute or convalescent COVID-19. The CDR3 runs from the conserved cysteine through the conserved F or W. D genes are given only for firm matches. Expanded clones are given a class, and other clones once, few, many or no size at all.

D: .; V: TRBV7-2; J: TRBJ1-5; size: .; CDR3: CASSPPGEPQHF; DNA: TGTGCCAGCAGCCCACCAGGGGAGCCCCAGCATTTT
D: .; V: TRBV7-2; J: TRBJ1-3; size: .; CDR3: CASSVQQGNTIYF; DNA: TGTGCCAGCAGCGTACAACAGGGAAACACCATATATTTT
D: .; V: TRBV29-1; J: TRBJ1-5; size: .; CDR3: CSVSQGFNQPQHF; DNA: TGCAGCGTTTCACAGGGTTTCAATCAGCCCCAGCATTTT
D: TRBD1; V: TRBV7-2; J: TRBJ2-5; size: .; CDR3: CASSLVDRRGTQYF; DNA: TGTGCCAGCAGCTTAGTGGACAGGAGAGGGACCCAGTACTTC
D: .; V: TRBV28; J: TRBJ2-1; size: few; CDR3: CASSLNGARQAYNEQFF; DNA: TGTGCCAGCAGTTTGAATGGTGCGAGACAGGCCTACAATGAGCAGTTCTTC
D: .; V: TRBV30; J: TRBJ1-6; size: .; CDR3: CAWTGLSGASGVGPLHF; DNA: TGTGCCTGGACGGGGCTATCAGGGGCCTCTGGGGTGGGACCCCTCCACTTT
D: .; V: TRBV2; J: TRBJ2-1; size: .; CDR3: CASSSELSYNEQFF; DNA: TGTGCCAGCAGTTCCGAGCTGTCCTACAATGAGCAGTTCTTC
D: TRBD1; V: TRBV24-1; J: TRBJ2-7; size: .; CDR3: CATAGGSSYEQYF; DNA: TGTGCCACCGCAGGGGGAAGCTCCTACGAGCAGTACTTC
D: TRBD1; V: TRBV11-2; J: TRBJ2-3; size: .; CDR3: CASSFGTGGAVTDTQYF; DNA: TGTGCCAGCAGCTTTGGGACAGGGGGCGCGGTAACAGATACGCAGTATTTT
D: .; V: TRBV28; J: TRBJ1-3; size: .; CDR3: CASRYPVLNTIYF; DNA: TGTGCCAGCCGCTACCCGGTCCTGAACACCATATATTTT
D: .; V: TRBV2; J: TRBJ2-6; size: once; CDR3: CASSSGGLSGANVLTF; DNA: TGTGCCAGCAGCTCCGGGGGGCTCTCTGGGGCCAACGTCCTGACTTTC
D: TRBD1; V: TRBV19; J: TRBJ1-4; size: .; CDR3: CASSTRTGEVEKLFF; DNA: TGTGCCAGTAGTACGAGGACAGGGGAAGTCGAAAAACTGTTTTTT
D: TRBD1; V: TRBV7-3; J: TRBJ1-5; size: few; CDR3: CASSLDRDRGRQPQHF; DNA: TGTGCCAGCAGCTTAGACCGGGACAGGGGCCGCCAGCCCCAGCATTTT
D: .; V: TRBV18; J: TRBJ1-1; size: .; CDR3: CASQQLNTEAFF; DNA: TGTGCCAGCCAACAGCTGAACACTGAAGCTTTCTTT
D: TRBD1; V: TRBV3-1/TRBV3-2; J: TRBJ2-3; size: .; CDR3: CASSQASSRDREADTQYF; DNA: TGTGCCAGCAGCCAAGCCAGCTCCCGGGACAGGGAGGCAGATACGCAGTATTTT
D: TRBD1; V: TRBV19; J: TRBJ1-2; size: .; CDR3: CASIAGGTGAVNYGYTF; DNA: TGTGCCAGTATCGCTGGAGGGACAGGGGCCGTTAACTATGGCTACACCTTC
D: .; V: TRBV7-2; J: TRBJ1-2; size: .; CDR3: CASSPRGYGYTF; DNA: TGTGCCAGCAGCCCGCGGGGATATGGCTACACCTTC
D: .; V: TRBV18; J: TRBJ1-3; size: .; CDR3: CASSPTSGSGNTIYF; DNA: TGTGCCAGCTCACCGACTTCTGGCTCTGGAAACACCATATATTTT
D: .; V: TRBV7-2; J: TRBJ1-1; size: .; CDR3: CASSLVANTEAFF; DNA: TGTGCCAGCAGCTTAGTGGCGAACACTGAAGCTTTCTTT
D: TRBD1; V: TRBV11-2; J: TRBJ2-7; size: .; CDR3: CASSLVGTGGSEQYF; DNA: TGTGCCAGCAGCTTAGTAGGGACAGGGGGCTCTGAGCAGTACTTC
D: TRBD1; V: TRBV11-2; J: TRBJ2-7; size: .; CDR3: CASSPGMGQVGVGEQYF; DNA: TGTGCCAGCAGCCCCGGAATGGGACAGGTGGGGGTAGGCGAGCAGTACTTC
D: TRBD1; V: TRBV14; J: TRBJ2-5; size: .; CDR3: CASSDRVKETQYF; DNA: TGTGCCAGCAGCGACAGGGTGAAGGAGACCCAGTACTTC
D: TRBD2; V: TRBV5-4; J: TRBJ2-1; size: once; CDR3: CASSLGLAGGEQFF; DNA: TGTGCCAGCAGCCTCGGACTAGCGGGGGGTGAGCAGTTCTTC
D: TRBD2; V: TRBV4-2; J: TRBJ2-5; size: .; CDR3: CASSQELAGETQYF; DNA: TGTGCCAGCAGCCAAGAGCTAGCGGGGGAGACCCAGTACTTC